This T cell receptor beta chain stems from a study of B cell selection in AIRE deficiency. The germline V and J ends were trimmed by 5 bases and 5 bases, with 10 bases remaining between them. Germline V CDR1 and CDR2: GTSNPN, SVGIG (reference sequence). The CDR3 covers 12 residues. CD4+CD127+ cells were sorted as the conventional CD4 T cells. Method: immunoSEQ multiplex PCR; TCRdb's copy keeps in-frame clones and lacks some. This table has under 30,000 clones, just under 97% appearing once. Of note for this clone: Its target is unknown.

Study observations and caveats: AIRE-deficient Tconv and Treg repertoires matched healthy donors in TCRBV, CDR3 length, diversity.

The chain recombines TRBV30 with TRBJ1-5, with D possibly being TRBD1 (6 bases). This sequence originates from a human donor with AIRE deficiency. The sample taken for sequencing was conventional CD4+ T cells sorted from PBMCs. CDR3 DNA: TGTGCCTGGGGTACAGGGTATCAGCCCCAGCATTTT. Amino acid sequence: CAWGTGYQPQHF.